A single sample is the source of the 10 T cell receptor beta chains below, sequenced in a study of low-dose radiotherapy and immunotherapy resistance in tumors. Described time point: after trial treatment. The treatment is: LDRT plus nivolumab, ipilimumab, low-dose cyclophosphamide and aspirin (RACIN trial). Priming of first-strand cDNA relied on TRAV- and TRBV-specific primers (covering alpha and beta chains). The TCRs were subjected to amplification over roughly 18 PCR cycles employing a constant-region primer in conjunction with a V-primer adapter. TCRdb reprocessed the reads via MiXCR and lists one record per CDR3 protein. The sample holds 30,000 to 45,000 distinct CDR3 sequences, 20% to 25% seen once. The sequenced sample was PBMCs, obtained after low-dose radiotherapy plus immunotherapy. The receptor source for this set is a female donor with ovarian cancer.

This clonotype was seen a handful of times. The chain recombines TRBV28 with TRBJ2-2; the match to TRBD2 covers 8 bases. Trimming at V came to 4 bases and at J to 4 bases, leaving 5 bases not matched to a gene. The V gene's germline CDR1 is MDHEN and CDR2 SYDVKM. The CDR3 covers 15 residues. The CDR3 DNA follows: TGTGCCAGCAGTTGGTGGACTAGCCCCACCGGGGAGCTGTTTTTT. It translates to CASSWWTSPTGELFF.

This clonotype was counted at least ten times. The rearrangement links TRBV20-1 to TRBJ1-5, with D uncertain. This CDR3 region has 14 residues. Germline values: CDR1 DFQATT, CDR2 SNEGSKA (reference sequence). Trimming took off 5 bases at V and 3 bases at J, with 14 bases between the two ends. Written as DNA, the CDR3 is TGCAGTGCTCAACCAACGGTCCTCAATCAGCCCCAGCATTTT. It translates to CSAQPTVLNQPQHF.

This clonotype came up many times. The V call is TRBV12-3 or TRBV12-4, the J call TRBJ2-5; possibly TRBD1 or TRBD2 for D (5 bases each). The V and J ends lost 5 bases and 3 bases respectively, with 13 bases between them. The CDR3 consists of 14 residues. CDR3 in amino acids: CASSRTGTEETQYF. The CDR3 nucleotides read TGTGCCAGCAGTCGTACCGGGACGGAAGAGACCCAGTACTTC.

This clonotype was picked up many times. This chain uses TRBV28 with TRBJ2-3, with D uncertain. Germline CDR1 reads MDHEN; CDR2 reads SYDVKM. CDR3 length: 14 residues. Trimming shortened V by 9 bases and J by 2 bases, and 15 bases separated the two germline ends. This CDR3 is CASYSQDPTDTQYF. The CDR3 nucleotides are TGTGCCAGTTATTCTCAGGACCCCACAGATACGCAGTATTTT.

This clonotype was counted ten times or more. This chain joins TRBV9 and TRBJ2-6, with a tentative D call TRBD1 (5 bases). The germline V and J ends were trimmed by 3 bases and 0 bases, with 19 bases remaining between them. CDR1 and CDR2 from the germline V gene are SGDLS and YYNGEE. There are 19 residues in the CDR3. The CDR3 reads CASSAGRQGGASGANVLTF. CDR3 nucleotides: TGTGCCAGCAGCGCGGGTCGGCAGGGTGGGGCCTCTGGGGCCAACGTCCTGACTTTC.

This clonotype occurred many times. V is TRBV9 and J is TRBJ1-1; D gene unclear. CDR1 is SGDLS and CDR2 is YYNGEE in the germline V gene. The CDR3 is made up of 13 amino acids. Deletions cut 2 bases from V and 2 bases from J, with 7 bases between. The CDR3 sequence is CASSVADNTEAFF. The DNA of the CDR3 is TGTGCCAGCAGCGTCGCGGACAACACTGAAGCTTTCTTT.

This clonotype has a count of ten or more. This chain links TRBV27 with TRBJ2-4; no reliable D call. The V gene's germline CDR1 is MNHEY and CDR2 SMNVEV (reference sequence). Trimming left V 5 bases short and J 0 bases short, with 14 bases between. The CDR3 loop spans 16 amino acids. This chain's CDR3 is CASSPGPGPAKNIQYF. CDR3 coding DNA: TGTGCCAGCAGTCCGGGCCCCGGACCAGCCAAAAACATTCAGTACTTC.

This clonotype was seen at least ten times. The J gene is TRBJ2-1, the V gene TRBV28; D remains ambiguous. Looked up from germline, CDR1 is MDHEN and CDR2 is SYDVKM. Trimming removed 6 bases at V and 10 bases at J, with 10 bases between. This CDR3 comprises 11 residues. The CDR3 sequence is CASSPSWEQFF. CDR3 sequence (DNA): TGTGCCAGCAGCCCGTCTTGGGAGCAGTTCTTC.

The table lists this clonotype with many counts. CDR3 sequence (DNA): TGCGCCAGCAGCTTGGCGGGCAGGCATAGCACAGATACGCAGTATTTT. It codes for CASSLAGRHSTDTQYF. V is TRBV5-1 and J is TRBJ2-3; D remains unclear. V lost 0 bases and J 0 bases, leaving 11 bases between the germline ends. CDR1 and CDR2 (germline): SGHRS, YFSETQ. The CDR3 spans 16 residues.

This clonotype was detected many times. V gene TRBV6-1 combines with J gene TRBJ2-5, with TRBD1 matching 7 bases. Germline trimming cut 11 bases from V and 5 bases from J; bases unmatched to any gene: 5. This CDR3 has 11 residues. Germline CDR1 reads MNHNS; CDR2 reads SASEGT. The CDR3 loop is CADGTAETQYF. CDR3 DNA sequence: TGTGCCGACGGGACAGCGGAGACCCAGTACTTC.